This T cell receptor beta chain was documented in a study of molecular identifiers for immune sequencing clone quantification. As for the study in general: In replicates, RNA taken from approximately 20,000 or 98,000 naive CD8 cells was divided five ways, and four portions underwent sequencing.

CDR3 size: 14 residues. With 6 bases removed from V and 0 bases from J, the gap between germline ends came to 12 bases. CDR1 and CDR2 from the germline V gene are MDHEN and SYDVKM. As concerns this clonotype: The antigen is undetermined. Since no conserved phenylalanine or tryptophan closes the CDR3, a read error is the likely cause.

Notes on the study in general: It was shown that clones above 20 RNA copies held over 97% of effector molecules, but under 1% in naive cells.

TCRdb used MiXCR to reprocess the PCR reads, holding one entry per CDR3 protein. The repertoire includes hundreds of thousands of distinct CDR3 sequences, about a quarter of them detected once, and roughly 0.7% sits in the top ten. Sorted naive CD8 T cells, 20,000 to 1,000,000, were sequenced from 10%, 30% or 50% RNA. Naive CD8 T cell sorting was performed on the CD8+CD4-CCR7+CD45RA+ phenotype. Specimen: naive CD8+ T cells from blood, with Jurkat cell RNA spiked in. Documented subset: FACS-sorted CD8+CD4-CCR7+CD45RA+ naive T cells. J is TRBJ2-7 and V is TRBV28, with a weak D call TRBD2 (5 bases). The receptor was isolated from a human donor in good health. Some libraries in this study had Jurkat cell RNA spiked in. CDR3 nucleotide sequence: TGTGCCAGCAGCCCCGGACTGAGCTCCTACGAGCAGTACCTC. This gives the protein CASSPGLSSYEQYL.